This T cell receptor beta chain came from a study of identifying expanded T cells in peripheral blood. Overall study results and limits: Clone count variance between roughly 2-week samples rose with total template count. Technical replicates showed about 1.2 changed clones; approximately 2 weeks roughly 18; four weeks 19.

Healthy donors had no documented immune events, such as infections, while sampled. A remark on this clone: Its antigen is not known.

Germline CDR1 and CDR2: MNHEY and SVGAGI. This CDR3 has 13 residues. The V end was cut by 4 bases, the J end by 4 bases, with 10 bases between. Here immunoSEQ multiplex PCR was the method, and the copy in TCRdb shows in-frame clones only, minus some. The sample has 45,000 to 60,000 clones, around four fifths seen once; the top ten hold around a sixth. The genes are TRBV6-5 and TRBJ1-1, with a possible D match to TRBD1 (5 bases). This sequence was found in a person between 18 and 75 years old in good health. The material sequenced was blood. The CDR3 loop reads CASSFKGSTEAFF. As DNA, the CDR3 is TGTGCCAGCAGTTTCAAGGGGTCCACTGAAGCTTTCTTT.